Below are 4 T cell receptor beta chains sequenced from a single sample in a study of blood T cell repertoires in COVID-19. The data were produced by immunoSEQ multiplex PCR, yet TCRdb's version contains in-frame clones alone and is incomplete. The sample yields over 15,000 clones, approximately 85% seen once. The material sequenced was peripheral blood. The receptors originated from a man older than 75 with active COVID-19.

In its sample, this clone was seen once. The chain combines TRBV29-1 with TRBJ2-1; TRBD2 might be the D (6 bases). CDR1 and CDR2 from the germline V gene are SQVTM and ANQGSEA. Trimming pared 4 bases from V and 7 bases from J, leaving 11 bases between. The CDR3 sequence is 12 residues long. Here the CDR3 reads CSVVLAWNEQFF. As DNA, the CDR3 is TGCAGCGTTGTTCTAGCGTGGAATGAGCAGTTCTTC.

Here the CDR3 reads CASSQDGLAGGPERNIQYF. CDR3 coding DNA: TGTGCCAGCAGCCAAGATGGCCTAGCGGGAGGGCCGGAACGAAACATTCAGTACTTC. This rearrangement joins TRBV3-1 (or the pseudogene TRBV3-2) to TRBJ2-4; 12 positions agree with TRBD2. V lost 0 bases and J lost 6; bases outside the gene matches: 12. The germline CDR1 and CDR2 sequences are LGHDT and YNNKEL (reference sequence). This CDR3 is 19 amino acids long.

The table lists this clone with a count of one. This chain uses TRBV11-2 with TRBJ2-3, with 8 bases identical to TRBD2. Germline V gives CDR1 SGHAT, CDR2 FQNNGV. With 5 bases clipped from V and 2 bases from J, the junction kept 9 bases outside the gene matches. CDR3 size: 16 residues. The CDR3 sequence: CASSPYPGLDTDTQYF. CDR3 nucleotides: TGTGCCAGCAGCCCCTATCCGGGACTAGACACAGATACGCAGTATTTT.

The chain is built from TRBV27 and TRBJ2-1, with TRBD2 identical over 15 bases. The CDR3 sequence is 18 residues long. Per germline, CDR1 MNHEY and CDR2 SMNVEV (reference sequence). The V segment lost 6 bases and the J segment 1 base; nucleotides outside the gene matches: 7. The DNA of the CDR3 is TGTGCCAGCAGCAAGGGACTAGCGGGAGGACCTTCCTACAATGAGCAGTTCTTC. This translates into CASSKGLAGGPSYNEQFF.